This paragraph reports one T cell receptor (beta chain). The record originates from a study of blood T cell repertoires in COVID-19. Study information: The United States, Italy and Spain supplied acute and convalescent COVID-19 samples. PBMCs, B-cell-depleted T cells, or T cells were the source of the cDNA or gDNA that made up the material.

CDR3 length: 11 amino acids. Germline V gene sequence: CDR1 SNHLY, CDR2 FYNNEI. The V and J ends lost 5 bases and 7 bases respectively, with 8 bases between them. As processed by the authors: By means of reference gene primer amplification, nucleated cell counts were estimated. Some clones are missing from TCRdb's copy, which holds only in-frame ones; the method was immunoSEQ multiplex PCR. V, J and clone size were drawn from that table, and D and trimming were deduced from the DNA. Of around 170,000 clones in the sample, about 82% were seen once. The TCR sequence derives from a man aged 70 or older with active or convalescent COVID-19. The chain recombines TRBV2 with TRBJ1-1, with a tentative D call TRBD1 (5 bases). The sequencing sample was made of peripheral blood. In nucleotides, the CDR3 is TGTGCCAGCAGTCAGGGATATGAAGCTTTCTTT. Its protein product is CASSQGYEAFF.